One sample yielded the 18 T cell receptor beta chains listed below, sequenced in a study of T cells after yellow fever vaccination. TCRdb reprocessed the 5' RACE reads with MiXCR, giving one entry per CDR3 protein. The data show approximately 550,000 distinct CDR3 sequences, 15% to 20% seen once. Material: PBMCs, obtained 15 days after the yellow fever booster vaccination. These receptors were taken from a man under 40 who received the YFV17D yellow fever vaccine.

This clonotype appeared a few times. The CDR3 DNA reads as TGTGCCAGCAGCCCCTCAAGAGGGGTAGGGCAAGAGACCCAGTACTTC. Translation gives CASSPSRGVGQETQYF. The V and J genes are TRBV6-1 and TRBJ2-5, with D perhaps assigned TRBD1 or TRBD2 (5 bases each). Trimming removed 6 bases at V and 2 bases at J, with 19 bases between. Germline loops: CDR1 MNHNS, CDR2 SASEGT. There are 16 residues in the CDR3.

This clonotype showed up many times. This chain connects TRBV16 to TRBJ1-1; no reliable D call. The CDR3 totals 11 residues. V was clipped by 4 bases and J by 1 base, with 1 base between them. Germline V gives CDR1 KGHSY, CDR2 FQNENV. CDR3 nucleotide sequence: TGTGCCAGCAGCCGGAACACTGAAGCTTTCTTT. It encodes CASSRNTEAFF.

The chain is built from TRBV5-1 and TRBJ2-1, with 9 positions matching TRBD2. Germline loops: CDR1 SGHRS, CDR2 YFSETQ. Unmatched junction bases numbered 22, after V lost 5 bases and J lost 7 bases. This CDR3 contains 19 residues. Written as DNA, the CDR3 is TGCGCCAGCAGTGGATTTACACTAGCGGGTCTTAGGACTTTTAATGAGCAGTTCTTC. This codes for CASSGFTLAGLRTFNEQFF.

This chain joins TRBV2 and TRBJ2-7; D is unresolved. The CDR3 sequence is 12 residues long. Germline V gene sequence: CDR1 SNHLY, CDR2 FYNNEI. V dropped 6 bases and J dropped 3 bases, with 9 bases sitting between them. In nucleotides, the CDR3 is TGTGCCAGCAGAGAGTCGTTCTACGAGCAGTACTTC. Its translation: CASRESFYEQYF.

This sequence joins TRBV20-1 and TRBJ2-3; 7 bases match TRBD2. The germline gives CDR1 DFQATT, CDR2 SNEGSKA (reference sequence). Germline trimming cut 4 bases from V and 1 base from J; bases unmatched to any gene: 5. This CDR3 is built from 14 residues. The CDR3 reads CSAKGLVGTDTQYF. The CDR3 DNA sequence: TGCAGTGCTAAAGGACTAGTAGGCACAGATACGCAGTATTTT.

This clonotype appeared a single time. This chain connects TRBV4-2 to TRBJ1-1, with TRBD1 identical over 9 bases. CDR3 length: 15 residues. The junction had 6 bases not matched to a gene; V was cut back by 5 bases and J by 2 bases. Germline CDR1 LGHNA, CDR2 YNFKEQ. Here the CDR3 reads CASSSTGGANTEAFF. As DNA, the CDR3 is TGTGCCAGCAGCTCGACAGGGGGAGCAAACACTGAAGCTTTCTTT.

The sample holds a few counts of this clonotype. The J gene is TRBJ2-2, the V gene TRBV15; 9 bases map to TRBD2. Per germline, CDR1 LNHNV and CDR2 YYDKDF (reference sequence). The CDR3 is 13 amino acids. V dropped 5 bases and J dropped 7; count of bases not matched to a gene: 2. The CDR3 coding sequence is TGTGCCACCAGCGCGGGAGGGATCGGGGAGCTGTTTTTT. It specifies CATSAGGIGELFF.

The rearrangement uses TRBV28 and TRBJ2-1, with a tentative D call TRBD2 (5 bases). Trimming left V 5 bases short and J 4 bases short, with 9 bases between. From germline, CDR1 is MDHEN and CDR2 SYDVKM. The CDR3 sequence is 13 residues long. DNA for the CDR3: TGTGCCAGCAGTACGGACTCTTACAATGAGCAGTTCTTC. It is translated as CASSTDSYNEQFF.

This rearrangement joins TRBV5-1 to TRBJ2-5; 7 bases match TRBD1. J gave up 5 bases and V 3 bases, and 10 bases lay outside the gene matches. Germline V gene data show CDR1 as SGHRS and CDR2 as YFSETQ. The CDR3 is 15 amino acids. CDR3 protein: CASSSGDREGETQYF. As DNA, the CDR3 is TGCGCCAGCAGCTCGGGCGACAGGGAAGGGGAGACCCAGTACTTC. The full variable domain, in which reference TRBV5-1 and TRBJ2-5 provide the parts outside the CDR3, is KAGVTQTPRYLIKTRGQQVTLSCSPISGHRSVSWYQQTPGQGLQFLFEYFSETQRNKGNFPGRFSGRQFSNSRSEMNVSTLELGDSALYLCASSSGDREGETQYFGPGTRLLVL.

As concerns this clonotype: A much larger clone sits a single nucleotide away, making a read error possible. The chain combines TRBV3-1 with TRBJ2-1; the match to TRBD2 covers 8 bases. V dropped 10 bases and J dropped 5; count of bases not matched to a gene: 13. Germline V gives CDR1 LGHDT, CDR2 YNNKEL (reference sequence). The CDR3 runs 15 residues. The CDR3 reads CAISFSGRADNEQFF. As DNA, the CDR3 is TGTGCCATCAGTTTTTCCGGGAGGGCCGACAATGAGCAGTTCTTC.

The genes are TRBV20-1 and TRBJ1-2; D perhaps matches TRBD1 (6 bases). The germline V gene encodes CDR1 DFQATT and CDR2 SNEGSKA (reference sequence). V was trimmed by 5 bases and J by 3 bases, leaving 13 bases between them. This CDR3 is 13 amino acids long. Written as DNA, the CDR3 is TGCAGTGCTCGCGGGGAGGGGGACTATGGCTACACCTTC. This sequence encodes CSARGEGDYGYTF.

This clonotype showed up just a few times. The chain combines TRBV5-1 with TRBJ2-7; weak D call: TRBD2 (6 bases). This CDR3 spans 15 amino acids. V lost 2 bases and J 2 bases, leaving 14 bases between the germline ends. The germline V gene has CDR1 SGHRS and CDR2 YFSETQ. The CDR3 sequence is CASSLDMEGTYEQYF. The CDR3 nucleotides read TGCGCCAGCAGCTTAGATATGGAGGGAACCTACGAGCAGTACTTC. Complete variable domain (other parts from reference TRBV5-1 and TRBJ2-7): KAGVTQTPRYLIKTRGQQVTLSCSPISGHRSVSWYQQTPGQGLQFLFEYFSETQRNKGNFPGRFSGRQFSNSRSEMNVSTLELGDSALYLCASSLDMEGTYEQYFGPGTRLTVT.

Only a few counts were recorded for this clonotype. J is TRBJ2-7 and V is TRBV21-1. TRBV21-1 is labeled a pseudogene. The CDR3 spans 10 residues. The CDR3 loop reads CATAADEQYF. The CDR3 region has the DNA TGTGCCACAGCGGCGGACGAGCAGTACTTC.

This clonotype has only a few counts. The chain joins TRBV12-3 or TRBV12-4 to TRBJ1-4; TRBD1 agrees at 7 bases. Unmatched junction bases numbered 18, after V lost 5 bases and J lost 3 bases. The CDR3 has 19 amino acids. CDR3 in amino acids: CASSPNRTPFTGANEKLFF. CDR3 bases: TGTGCCAGCAGTCCAAATAGAACCCCCTTTACAGGGGCTAATGAAAAACTGTTTTTT.

The chain has TRBV5-1 and TRBJ2-3; the match to TRBD2 covers 8 bases. CDR1 and CDR2 (germline): SGHRS, YFSETQ. The CDR3 sequence is 14 residues long. The trim removed 0 bases at V and 4 bases at J, leaving 1 base unmatched. The CDR3 bases are TGCGCCAGCAGCTTGGACGGGGGGGCAGATACGCAGTATTTT. Protein: CASSLDGGADTQYF.

The chain joins TRBV5-4 to TRBJ1-4; possibly TRBD1 for D (6 bases). This CDR3 region has 15 residues. Trimming stripped 0 bases from V and 10 bases from J, with 16 bases between. Germline lookup yields CDR1 SGHNT and CDR2 YYREEE (reference sequence). The CDR3 is CASSLDRPEGGKLFF. In nucleotides, the CDR3 is TGTGCCAGCAGCTTGGACAGGCCGGAGGGGGGAAAACTGTTTTTT.

This sequence joins TRBV3-1 and TRBJ2-1; D is uncertain. The CDR3 length is 16 residues. V shed 3 bases and J shed 2 bases, with 14 bases lying between them. CDR1 and CDR2 (germline): LGHDT, YNNKEL (reference sequence). The CDR3 reads CASSQVHLSAYNEQFF. The CDR3 coding sequence is TGTGCCAGCAGCCAGGTCCACCTGTCAGCCTACAATGAGCAGTTCTTC.

The chain recombines TRBV6-1 with TRBJ2-5; D is perhaps TRBD1 (6 bases). The length of the CDR3 is 14 residues. Germline assignment: CDR1 MNHNS and CDR2 SASEGT. Trimming removed 6 bases at V and 5 bases at J, with 16 bases between. This chain's CDR3 is CASRDGQLRETQYF. The DNA of the CDR3 is TGTGCCAGCAGAGATGGACAGTTGCGGGAGACCCAGTACTTC.